Each of the 19 T cell receptor beta chains below was sequenced from the same sample in a study of glioma-infiltrating T cells. TCR alpha and beta CDR3 regions were amplified from RNA using iRepertoire nested multiplex PCR. Each CDR3 protein is one row after TCRdb ran MiXCR on the multiplex PCR reads. The sample contains over 140,000 distinct CDR3 sequences, roughly 43% of which appear only once. The sequencing sample was made of glioma tissue, nonneoplastic brain tissue, or PBMCs (not recorded which). Receptor source: a human donor with low-grade glioma or glioblastoma, undergoing nonglioma brain surgery, or in good health (not recorded which).

A few counts support this clonotype. The genes are TRBV27 and TRBJ1-1; maybe TRBD1 (6 bases). Germline CDR1 and CDR2: MNHEY and SMNVEV (reference sequence). Trimming took 5 bases from V and 7 from J, leaving 11 bases between them. This CDR3 spans 12 amino acids. The CDR3 DNA reads TGTGCCAGCAGTCACGGACAGTATGAAGCTTTCTTT. Protein: CASSHGQYEAFF.

The chain has TRBV20-1 and TRBJ2-1; D gene unclear. The CDR3 extends over 10 amino acids. The V and J ends lost 5 bases and 7 bases respectively, with 6 bases between them. Germline CDR1 and CDR2: DFQATT and SNEGSKA (reference sequence). The DNA for the CDR3 is TGCAGTGCTCGGAAAAATGAGCAGTTCTTC. Its translation: CSARKNEQFF.

The chain joins TRBV7-9 to TRBJ2-1; 7 bases align to TRBD2. In germline, CDR1 is SEHNR, CDR2 FQNEAQ (reference sequence). V gave up 1 base and J gave up 5 bases; unmatched junction bases: 5. This CDR3 comprises 15 residues. This CDR3 reads CASSLGDYQNNEQFF. CDR3 in DNA: TGTGCCAGCAGCTTAGGGGACTACCAAAACAATGAGCAGTTCTTC. The full variable domain, in which reference TRBV7-9 and TRBJ2-1 provide the parts outside the CDR3, is DTGVSQNPRHKITKRGQNVTFRCDPISEHNRLYWYRQTLGQGPEFLTYFQNEAQLEKSRLLSDRFSAERPKGSFSTLEIQRTEQGDSAMYLCASSLGDYQNNEQFFGPGTRLTVL.

The chain uses TRBV29-1 and TRBJ2-1, with 7 bases that match TRBD2. The V and J ends lost 4 bases and 1 base, in that order; junction bases with no gene match: 7. Germline V gives CDR1 SQVTM, CDR2 ANQGSEA. The CDR3 length is 15 residues. For the CDR3, the DNA is TGCAGCGTTGGCAGCGGGATGACGTCCTACAATGAGCAGTTCTTC. It encodes CSVGSGMTSYNEQFF.

The CDR3 nucleotides read TGTGCCAGCAGCTCCATCATGGGGAAGACGGTGAACACTGAAGCTTTCTTT. This gives the protein CASSSIMGKTVNTEAFF. This chain joins TRBV7-2 and TRBJ1-1, with D uncertain. The CDR3 covers 17 residues. Germline loops: CDR1 SGHTA, CDR2 FQGNSA. The germline V and J ends were trimmed by 4 bases and 0 bases, with 18 bases remaining between them.

This chain joins TRBV2 and TRBJ2-1; perhaps TRBD2 as D (7 bases). Germline lookup yields CDR1 SNHLY and CDR2 FYNNEI. The V end lost 6 bases, the J end lost 5 bases, and 17 bases lay between the germline ends. The CDR3 runs 15 residues. The CDR3: CASSLDAGANNEQFF. The DNA for the CDR3 is TGTGCCAGCAGCTTAGATGCGGGGGCGAACAATGAGCAGTTCTTC.

This clonotype was observed a few times. The genes are TRBV10-2 and TRBJ2-3; D possibly matches TRBD1 or TRBD2 (5 bases each). This CDR3 has 15 residues. V was clipped by 6 bases and J by 4 bases, with 17 bases between them. Germline lookup yields CDR1 WSHSY and CDR2 SAAADI. The DNA for the CDR3 is TGCGCCAGCAGGGGTAAGGTCCTGGGGGCAGATACGCAGTATTTT. Amino acid sequence: CASRGKVLGADTQYF.

This sequence joins TRBV19 and TRBJ2-3; D is possibly TRBD2 (6 bases). The V end was cut by 6 bases, the J end by 8 bases, with 15 bases between. The CDR3 loop spans 13 amino acids. Germline V CDR1 and CDR2: LNHDA, SQIVND (reference sequence). The CDR3: CASRPGGSGTQYF. The CDR3, as DNA: TGTGCCAGTAGGCCTGGGGGGTCCGGTACGCAGTATTTT.

This clonotype occurred a few times. This chain connects TRBV20-1 to TRBJ2-1, with TRBD1 as a possible D gene (6 bases). V was clipped by 1 base and J by 7 bases, with 17 bases between them. The CDR3 contains 15 residues. Germline-derived CDR1 and CDR2 are DFQATT and SNEGSKA (reference sequence). The chain's CDR3 is CSARVTGSTGNEQFF. CDR3 bases: TGCAGTGCTAGAGTTACCGGGTCTACAGGGAATGAGCAGTTCTTC.

A few counts support this clonotype. The genes are TRBV7-3 and TRBJ2-3; D assignment may be TRBD1 or TRBD2 (5 bases each). CDR1 is SGHTA and CDR2 is FQGTGA in the germline V gene. The CDR3 runs to 15 residues. The V end was cut by 4 bases, the J end by 2 bases, with 13 bases between. The CDR3 DNA is TGTGCCAGCAGCTCGGGACCGCCTGACACAGATACGCAGTATTTT. It encodes CASSSGPPDTDTQYF.

The chain has TRBV2 and TRBJ2-1; tentatively, D is TRBD2 (5 bases). The length of the CDR3 is 17 residues. Germline loops: CDR1 SNHLY, CDR2 FYNNEI. V was cut by 6 bases and J by 0 bases, with 18 bases left in between. The CDR3 coding sequence is TGTGCCAGCAGCCAAACTGCGCGGGTAAGCTCCTACAATGAGCAGTTCTTC. It codes for CASSQTARVSSYNEQFF.

This chain joins TRBV5-1 and TRBJ2-1; 12 nucleotides agree with TRBD1. The CDR3 covers 15 residues. In germline, CDR1 is SGHRS, CDR2 YFSETQ. J was trimmed by 8 bases and V by 0 bases; bases with no gene match: 3. CDR3 DNA sequence: TGCGCCAGCAGCTTGGTTGGGACAGGGGGCGATGAGCAGTTCTTC. The encoded protein is CASSLVGTGGDEQFF. Based on the CDR3 plus reference TRBV5-1 and TRBJ2-1, the full variable domain is KAGVTQTPRYLIKTRGQQVTLSCSPISGHRSVSWYQQTPGQGLQFLFEYFSETQRNKGNFPGRFSGRQFSNSRSEMNVSTLELGDSALYLCASSLVGTGGDEQFFGPGTRLTVL.

This clonotype was seen repeatedly, ten times or more. V gene TRBV6-2 or TRBV6-3 combines with J gene TRBJ2-1; the D gene is possibly TRBD2 (5 bases). The CDR3 has 15 amino acids. CDR1 and CDR2 from the germline V gene are MNHEY and SVGEGT. The V and J ends lost 3 bases and 0 bases respectively, with 9 bases between them. The CDR3 coding sequence is TGTGCCAGCAGTTATCGGGGTAGCTCCTACAATGAGCAGTTCTTC. Translating gives CASSYRGSSYNEQFF.

In this sample, this clonotype turned up a few times. The chain links TRBV6-2 or TRBV6-3 to TRBJ1-1, with TRBD1 identical over 7 bases. The J segment lost 1 base and the V segment lost 4 bases, leaving 9 bases of the junction unmatched. The V gene's germline CDR1 is MNHEY and CDR2 SVGEGT. The CDR3 has 16 amino acids. The CDR3 bases are TGTGCCAGCAGTTCAACACCAAGGGGGCAGAACACTGAAGCTTTCTTT. Translation: CASSSTPRGQNTEAFF.

This rearrangement joins TRBV6-2 or TRBV6-3 to TRBJ1-6; the match to TRBD1 covers 7 bases. Germline values: CDR1 MNHEY, CDR2 SVGEGT. The V and J ends lost 7 bases and 6 bases, in that order; junction bases with no gene match: 6. The CDR3 spans 14 residues. The CDR3 nucleotides are TGTGCCAGCATTTTAAGGGACAGTAATTCACCCCTCCACTTT. Protein: CASILRDSNSPLHF.

The chain has TRBV6-1 and TRBJ1-3, with D possibly TRBD1 on 6 matching bases. The CDR3 is 12 amino acids. Deletions cut 6 bases from V and 11 bases from J, with 14 bases between. The germline gives CDR1 MNHNS, CDR2 SASEGT. The CDR3 bases are TGTGCCAGCAGCCGATCCAGGGGCGCCATATATTTT. Protein sequence: CASSRSRGAIYF.

V usage is TRBV20-1 and J usage is TRBJ2-5; D gene uncertain. Trimming took 5 bases from V and 7 from J, leaving 14 bases between them. The length of the CDR3 is 12 residues. Germline CDR1 and CDR2: DFQATT and SNEGSKA (reference sequence). The CDR3 DNA reads TGCAGTGCTCTCGGGCCCCCGGGGACCCAGTACTTC. Its protein product is CSALGPPGTQYF.

V usage is TRBV10-3 and J usage is TRBJ2-1; weak D call: TRBD2 (5 bases). The CDR3 runs to 16 residues. Germline V CDR1 and CDR2: ENHRY, SYGVKD. V was shortened by 9 bases and J by 2 bases, with 20 bases between the two germline ends. CDR3: CAISQSRGLAYNEQFF. CDR3 in DNA: TGTGCCATTAGTCAGTCCCGAGGGTTGGCCTACAATGAGCAGTTCTTC.

V and J are TRBV6-6 and TRBJ2-5; unclear D gene. This CDR3 is built from 12 residues. Germline V gene sequence: CDR1 MNHNY, CDR2 SVGAGI (reference sequence). V shed 2 bases and J shed 3 bases, with 4 bases lying between them. The CDR3: CASSYGKETQYF. The CDR3 coding sequence is TGTGCCAGCAGTTACGGGAAAGAGACCCAGTACTTC.